A single T cell receptor (beta chain) is shown here with its context. What it binds is unknown. The data are from a study of blood T cells in healthy people across ages. The wider study: Per two T cells, about one barcoded beta molecule was captured through template switching. General study findings and limits: As age increased, TCR beta diversity per million T cells fell in a roughly linear fashion.

The second PCR ran about 6 to 12 cycles with a sample-barcoded 5' primer and J-beta primers. Every cDNA molecule bore a tag from a template-switch adaptor containing 12 random nucleotides. Each CDR3 protein gets one entry after TCRdb re-called the 5' RACE reads with MiXCR. This repertoire shows around 800,000 distinct CDR3 sequences, 20% to 30% found once; its top ten account for approximately 2.9%. Trimming left V 2 bases short and J 1 base short, with 7 bases between. The CDR3 has 14 residues. The same specimen was also included in a second study, on T cells of mothers and their children. This second study says: Persisting microchimeric T cell clones went undetected.

This receptor was obtained from a boy younger than 18 in good health. This chain uses TRBV12-3 or TRBV12-4 with TRBJ2-3; D ambiguous. Sequencing was performed on blood. This CDR3 is CASSLSTGTDTQYF. CDR3 in DNA: TGTGCCAGCAGTTTATCTACTGGCACAGATACGCAGTATTTT.